The rows below give T cell receptor beta chains drawn from one sample of a study of PD-1 blockade in classical Hodgkin lymphoma. Repertoires were generated with immunoSEQ multiplex PCR, while TCRdb's copy carries only in-frame clones and drops some. The sample lists about 28,000 clones, around four fifths occurring once. This specimen was peripheral blood mononuclear cells (PBMCs), taken before the second cycle of nivolumab. The origin of the receptors is a human donor with classical Hodgkin lymphoma. The CDR3 runs from the conserved cysteine through the conserved F or W. Fields, in order: V gene, D gene, clone size, J gene, CDR3 DNA, CDR3 protein. D genes are given only for firm matches. Size is omitted from some rows. Given values are once, few, many or a class for expanded clones.

TRBV6-4	NA	NA	TRBJ1-1	TGTGCCAGCAGTGACTCGGACAACACTGAAGCTTTCTTT	CASSDSDNTEAFF
TRBV18	TRBD1	NA	TRBJ2-2	TGTGCCAGCTCACCAGGGACAGACCTTAACACCGGGGAGCTGTTTTTT	CASSPGTDLNTGELFF
TRBV30	NA	NA	TRBJ1-1	TGTGCCTGGAGAGTGTGGGACCCCGAAGCTTTCTTT	CAWRVWDPEAFF
TRBV10-1	NA	once	TRBJ1-5	TGCGCCAGCAGTCATCGGGACAAGGTAAATCAGCCCCAGCATTTT	CASSHRDKVNQPQHF
TRBV5-1	NA	NA	TRBJ1-1	TGCGCCAGCAGCTTGATCTTTGGGGGGCAGGGAACTGAAGCTTTCTTT	CASSLIFGGQGTEAFF
TRBV7-2	TRBD1	NA	TRBJ1-4	TGTGCCAGCAGCCTCCGACAGGGAACTAATGAAAAACTGTTTTTT	CASSLRQGTNEKLFF
TRBV27	NA	NA	TRBJ2-7	TGTGCCAGCAGTCCGGGGCCGGACTACGAGCAGTACTTC	CASSPGPDYEQYF
TRBV5-4	NA	NA	TRBJ1-5	TGTGCCAGCAGGGCCGGGACGGGTAATCAGCCCCAGCATTTT	CASRAGTGNQPQHF
TRBV18	TRBD2	few	TRBJ2-1	TGTGCCAGCTCAGCTAGCGGGGGGTACAATGAGCAGTTCTTC	CASSASGGYNEQFF
TRBV9	TRBD1	NA	TRBJ2-7	TGTGCCAGCAGCTCCGGGACAGGGACCTACGAGCAGTACTTC	CASSSGTGTYEQYF
TRBV28	NA	few	TRBJ2-7	TGTGCCAGCAGTTTAAGAGGCGGAAGCAGGAGGGAGCAGTACTTC	CASSLRGGSRREQYF
TRBV9	NA	NA	TRBJ2-5	TGTGCCAGCAGCGTTGGGATCCAAGAGACCCAGTACTTC	CASSVGIQETQYF
TRBV10-1	NA	NA	TRBJ2-1	TGCGCCAGCAGTGAGGAAGGCCACCCGGAAGGTGAGCAGTTCTTC	CASSEEGHPEGEQFF
TRBV7-2	NA	NA	TRBJ1-2	TGTGCCAGCACCCCGATGGGGGGAGGCGGCTACACCTTC	CASTPMGGGGYTF
TRBV6-5	NA	NA	TRBJ2-1	TGTGCCAGCAGGGACTACAATGAGCAGTTCTTC	CASRDYNEQFF
TRBV7-2	NA	few	TRBJ1-1	TGTGCCAGCAGCTTAGTGACGGGGAACACTGAAGCTTTCTTT	CASSLVTGNTEAFF
TRBV5-4	NA	NA	TRBJ1-1	TGTGCCAGCAGCTTGCCAGGGATGGAAGCTTTCTTT	CASSLPGMEAFF
TRBV18	TRBD1	NA	TRBJ2-7	TGTGCCAGCTCACCAGGGGCGGCAGGGGGCTACGAGCAGTACTTC	CASSPGAAGGYEQYF
TRBV5-5	TRBD2	NA	TRBJ2-5	TGTGCCAGCAGCTTGGCCAGCGGGAGAACTGAGACCCAGTACTTC	CASSLASGRTETQYF
TRBV20-1	TRBD2	NA	TRBJ2-6	TGCAGTGCTAATCAGCGGGGGGTCCTGACTTTC	CSANQRGVLTF
TRBV29-1	NA	NA	TRBJ1-1	TGCAGCGTTGGGCCCGGGGACACTGAAGCTTTCTTT	CSVGPGDTEAFF
TRBV11-3	NA	NA	TRBJ2-2	TGTGCCAGCAGCTTAACCGGGACGAACACCGGGGAGCTGTTTTTT	CASSLTGTNTGELFF
TRBV28	NA	NA	TRBJ1-4	TGTGCCAGCAGTTTATTCCGCTTGGGAGCTAATGAAAAACTGTTTTTT	CASSLFRLGANEKLFF